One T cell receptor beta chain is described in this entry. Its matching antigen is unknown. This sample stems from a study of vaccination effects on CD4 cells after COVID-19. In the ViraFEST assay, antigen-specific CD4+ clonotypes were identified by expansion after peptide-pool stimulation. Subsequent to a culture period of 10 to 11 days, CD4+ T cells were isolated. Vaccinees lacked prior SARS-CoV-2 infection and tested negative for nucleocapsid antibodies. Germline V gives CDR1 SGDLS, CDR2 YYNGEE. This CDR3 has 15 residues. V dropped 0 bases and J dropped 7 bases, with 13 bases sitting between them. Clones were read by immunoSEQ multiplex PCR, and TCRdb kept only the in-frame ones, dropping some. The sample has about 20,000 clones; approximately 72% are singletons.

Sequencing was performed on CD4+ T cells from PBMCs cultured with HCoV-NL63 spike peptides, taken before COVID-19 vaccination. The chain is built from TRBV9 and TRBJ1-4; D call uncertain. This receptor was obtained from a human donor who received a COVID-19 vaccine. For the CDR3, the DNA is TGTGCCAGCAGCGTAGGAACACTAAGTTCTGAAAAACTGTTTTTT. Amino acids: CASSVGTLSSEKLFF.